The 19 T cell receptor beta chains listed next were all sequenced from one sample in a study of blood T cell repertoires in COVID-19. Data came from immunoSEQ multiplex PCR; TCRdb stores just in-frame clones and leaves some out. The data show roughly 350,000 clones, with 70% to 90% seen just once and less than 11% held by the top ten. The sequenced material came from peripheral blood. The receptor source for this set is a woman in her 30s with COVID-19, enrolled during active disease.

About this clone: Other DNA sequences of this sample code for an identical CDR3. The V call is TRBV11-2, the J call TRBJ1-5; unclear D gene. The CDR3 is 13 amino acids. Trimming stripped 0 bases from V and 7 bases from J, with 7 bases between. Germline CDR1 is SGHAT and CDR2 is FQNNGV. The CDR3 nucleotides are TGTGCCAGCAGCTTAGATCGAGGCCAGCCCCAGCATTTT. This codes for CASSLDRGQPQHF.

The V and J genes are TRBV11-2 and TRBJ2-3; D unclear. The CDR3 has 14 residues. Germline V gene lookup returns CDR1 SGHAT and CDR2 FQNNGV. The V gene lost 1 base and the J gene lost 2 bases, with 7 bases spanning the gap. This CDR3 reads CASSLGTNTDTQYF. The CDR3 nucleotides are TGTGCCAGCAGCTTAGGCACTAACACAGATACGCAGTATTTT.

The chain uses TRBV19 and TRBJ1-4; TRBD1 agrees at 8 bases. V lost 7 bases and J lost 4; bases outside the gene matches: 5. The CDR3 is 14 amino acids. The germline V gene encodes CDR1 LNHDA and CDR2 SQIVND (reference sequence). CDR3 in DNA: TGTGCCAGTACAGACAGGGGTCTTAATGAAAAACTGTTTTTT. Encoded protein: CASTDRGLNEKLFF.

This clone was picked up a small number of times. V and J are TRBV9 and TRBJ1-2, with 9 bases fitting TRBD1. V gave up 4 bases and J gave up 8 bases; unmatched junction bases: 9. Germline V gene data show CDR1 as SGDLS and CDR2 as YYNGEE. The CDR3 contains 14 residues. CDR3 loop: CASSPQGAVGGYTF. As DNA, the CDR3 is TGTGCCAGCAGCCCACAGGGGGCAGTCGGGGGCTACACCTTC. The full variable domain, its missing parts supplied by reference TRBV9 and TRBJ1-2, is DSGVTQTPKHLITATGQRVTLRCSPRSGDLSVYWYQQSLDQGLQFLIQYYNGEERAKGNILERFSAQQFPDLHSELNLSSLELGDSALYFCASSPQGAVGGYTFGSGTRLTVV.

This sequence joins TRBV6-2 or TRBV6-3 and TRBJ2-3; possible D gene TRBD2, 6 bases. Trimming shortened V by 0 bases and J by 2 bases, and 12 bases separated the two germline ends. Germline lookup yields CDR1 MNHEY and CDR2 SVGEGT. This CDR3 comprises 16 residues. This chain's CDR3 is CASSYSRRDYTDTQYF. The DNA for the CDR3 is TGTGCCAGCAGTTACTCGAGGCGGGATTACACAGATACGCAGTATTTT.

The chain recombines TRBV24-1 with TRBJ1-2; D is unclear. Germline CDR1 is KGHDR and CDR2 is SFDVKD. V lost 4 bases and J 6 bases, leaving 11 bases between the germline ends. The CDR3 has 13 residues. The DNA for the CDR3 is TGTGCCACCAGTGACCGGGAAAGCCATGGCTACACCTTC. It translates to CATSDRESHGYTF.

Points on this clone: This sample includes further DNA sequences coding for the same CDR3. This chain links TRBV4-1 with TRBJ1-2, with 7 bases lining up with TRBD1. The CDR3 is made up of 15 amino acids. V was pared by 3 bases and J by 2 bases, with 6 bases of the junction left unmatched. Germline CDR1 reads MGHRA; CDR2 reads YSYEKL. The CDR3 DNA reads TGCGCCAGCAGCCAGGATCCCAGGGGGAACTATGGCTACACCTTC. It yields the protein CASSQDPRGNYGYTF.

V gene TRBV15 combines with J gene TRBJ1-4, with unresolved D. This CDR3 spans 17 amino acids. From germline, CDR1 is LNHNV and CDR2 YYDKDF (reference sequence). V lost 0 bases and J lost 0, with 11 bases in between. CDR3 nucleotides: TGTGCCACCAGCAGAGATGTGCAGTCAGCAACTAATGAAAAACTGTTTTTT. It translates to CATSRDVQSATNEKLFF.

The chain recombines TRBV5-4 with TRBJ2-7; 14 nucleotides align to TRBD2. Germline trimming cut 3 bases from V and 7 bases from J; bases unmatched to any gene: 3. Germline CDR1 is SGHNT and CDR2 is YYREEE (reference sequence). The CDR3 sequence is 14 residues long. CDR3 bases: TGTGCCAGCAGCTCGAGGACTAGCGGGAGGGAGCAGTACTTC. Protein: CASSSRTSGREQYF.

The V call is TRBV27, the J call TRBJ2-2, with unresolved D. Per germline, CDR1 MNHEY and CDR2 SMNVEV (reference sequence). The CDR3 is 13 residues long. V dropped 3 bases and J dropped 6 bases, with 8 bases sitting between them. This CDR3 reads CASSFGFAGELFF. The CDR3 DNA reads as TGTGCCAGCAGTTTCGGTTTTGCCGGGGAGCTGTTTTTT.

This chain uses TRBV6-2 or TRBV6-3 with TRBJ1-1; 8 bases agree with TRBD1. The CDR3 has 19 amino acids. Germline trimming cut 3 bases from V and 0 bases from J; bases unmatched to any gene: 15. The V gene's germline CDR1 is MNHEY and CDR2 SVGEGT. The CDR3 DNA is TGTGCCAGCAGTTATCCCCGACAGGGGACCTCTACCTTGAACACTGAAGCTTTCTTT. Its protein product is CASSYPRQGTSTLNTEAFF.

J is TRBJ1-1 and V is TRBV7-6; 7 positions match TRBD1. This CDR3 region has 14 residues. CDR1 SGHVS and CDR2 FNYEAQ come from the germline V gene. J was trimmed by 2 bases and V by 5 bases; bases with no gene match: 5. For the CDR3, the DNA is TGTGCCAGCAGCCCTGGACAGGTTAACACTGAAGCTTTCTTT. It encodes CASSPGQVNTEAFF.

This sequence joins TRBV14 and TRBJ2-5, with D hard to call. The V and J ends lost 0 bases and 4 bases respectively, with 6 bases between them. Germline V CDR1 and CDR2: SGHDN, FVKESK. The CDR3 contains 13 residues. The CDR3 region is CASSQDWAETQYF. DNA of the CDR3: TGTGCCAGCAGCCAAGATTGGGCAGAGACCCAGTACTTC.

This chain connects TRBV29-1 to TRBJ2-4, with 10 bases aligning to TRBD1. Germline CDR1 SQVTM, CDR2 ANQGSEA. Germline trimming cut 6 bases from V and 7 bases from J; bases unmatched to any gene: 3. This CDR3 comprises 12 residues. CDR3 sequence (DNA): TGCAGCGTGATGGACAGGGGGAACATTCAGTACTTC. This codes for CSVMDRGNIQYF.

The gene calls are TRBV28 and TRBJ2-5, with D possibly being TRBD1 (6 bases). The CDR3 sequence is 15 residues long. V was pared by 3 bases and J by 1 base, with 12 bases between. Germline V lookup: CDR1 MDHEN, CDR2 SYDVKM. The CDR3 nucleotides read TGTGCCAGCAGTTTCCCTAAGGGGGTCCAAGAGACCCAGTACTTC. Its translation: CASSFPKGVQETQYF.

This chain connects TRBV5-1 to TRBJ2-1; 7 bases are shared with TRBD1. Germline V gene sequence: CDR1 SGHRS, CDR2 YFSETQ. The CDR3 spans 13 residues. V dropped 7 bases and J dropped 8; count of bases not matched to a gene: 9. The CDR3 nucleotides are TGCGCCAGCGCAGAGGGGGCTCTGGATGAGCAGTTCTTC. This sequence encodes CASAEGALDEQFF.

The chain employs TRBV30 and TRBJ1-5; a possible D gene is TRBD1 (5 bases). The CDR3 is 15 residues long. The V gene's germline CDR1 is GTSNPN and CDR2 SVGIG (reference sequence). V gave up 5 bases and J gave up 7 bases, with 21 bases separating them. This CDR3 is CAWGGSGGRGQPQHF. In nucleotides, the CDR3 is TGTGCCTGGGGGGGGAGCGGGGGTCGAGGGCAGCCCCAGCATTTT.

CDR3: CATSGGSGRPDTQYF. CDR3 DNA: TGTGCCACCAGTGGCGGTAGCGGGAGGCCAGATACGCAGTATTTT. The chain links TRBV24-1 to TRBJ2-3, with 10 bases aligning to TRBD2. The CDR3 has 15 amino acids. The germline gives CDR1 KGHDR, CDR2 SFDVKD. The ends lost 5 bases at V and 4 bases at J; junction bases unmatched: 5.

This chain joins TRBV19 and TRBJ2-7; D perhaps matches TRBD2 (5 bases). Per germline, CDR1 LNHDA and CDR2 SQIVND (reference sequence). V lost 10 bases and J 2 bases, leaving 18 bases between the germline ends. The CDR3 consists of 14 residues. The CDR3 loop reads CATSSGLATYEQYF. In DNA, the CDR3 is TGTGCCACCTCCTCCGGACTGGCGACCTACGAGCAGTACTTC.